This T cell receptor beta chain stems from a study of T-cell memory formation after mild COVID-19. Study at large: The TCR clusters were mostly specific to one donor. General observations from the study: Researchers found some responding clones in pre-infection memory, a sign that cross-reactive memory joined. Clones that got smaller from day 15 to 85 had even CD4/CD8, while clones growing later tipped toward CD4+.

Germline CDR1 and CDR2: SGHDN and FVKESK. The CDR3 totals 13 residues. Deletions cut 3 bases from V and 5 bases from J, with 10 bases between. TCRdb passed the 5' RACE reads through MiXCR, listing each CDR3 protein once. In the table there are hundreds of thousands of distinct CDR3 sequences, roughly 20% of which are singletons. Notes on this clonotype: Antigen specificity is unknown.

This clonotype was sampled from an adult woman who had mild COVID-19 (a few samples of this study predate the infection). Cell type and time point are not known. The source material was PBMCs or a T cell subset sorted from them (not recorded which). The rearrangement links TRBV14 to TRBJ1-1; D ambiguous. CDR3 sequence (DNA): TGTGCCAGCAGCCAGGACTTGAGGACTGAAGCTTTCTTT. As protein: CASSQDLRTEAFF.